This T cell receptor beta chain was obtained from a study of regulatory T cells in long-lasting Graves disease. According to the study, TCR beta libraries were built with iRepertoire HTBI primers and CDR3-region Arm-PCR. Via MiXCR, TCRdb re-called the multiplex PCR reads, giving one row per CDR3 protein. In the table there are more than 450,000 distinct CDR3 sequences, roughly 16% of which are singletons. As for time point: newly diagnosed GD, antithyroid drugs for less than 3 months. RNA extracted from PBMCs served as the sequencing template. The patients included were those that came from an endocrinology department in Xi'an, China. Notes on the study in general: Sample size, which was small, may have reduced accuracy.

This clonotype was counted many times. What it binds is unknown. Germline CDR1 and CDR2: MDHEN and SYDVKM. The ends were cut back, 5 bases at V and 9 bases at J, with 11 bases in the middle. CDR3 length equals 12 residues. These data are also associated with another study on T cells in Graves' hyperthyroidism and ophthalmopathy. That source adds: The HTBI primer set was used in a first-round RT-PCR of the TCR CDR3.

The starting material was peripheral blood mononuclear cells (PBMCs), obtained at new diagnosis, from a patient treated with antithyroid drugs. The TCR was taken from a man aged 35-49 years with Graves disease. The chain joins TRBV28 to TRBJ2-1; D is ambiguous. The CDR3 loop reads CASSLTRAEQFF. DNA of the CDR3: TGTGCCAGCAGTCTCACCCGGGCTGAGCAGTTCTTC.